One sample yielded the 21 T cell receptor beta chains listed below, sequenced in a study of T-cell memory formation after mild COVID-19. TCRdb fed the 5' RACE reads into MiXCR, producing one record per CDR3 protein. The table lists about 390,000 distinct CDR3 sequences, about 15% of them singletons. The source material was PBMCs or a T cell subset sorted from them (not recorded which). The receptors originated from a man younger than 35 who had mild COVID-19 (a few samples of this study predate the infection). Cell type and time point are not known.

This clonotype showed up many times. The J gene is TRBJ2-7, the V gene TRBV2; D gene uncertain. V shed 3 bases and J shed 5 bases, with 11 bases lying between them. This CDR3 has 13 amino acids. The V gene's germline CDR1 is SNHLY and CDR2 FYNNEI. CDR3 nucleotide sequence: TGTGCCAGCAGTGAGTTCCCCCGGGACGAGCAGTACGTC. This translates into CASSEFPRDEQYV.

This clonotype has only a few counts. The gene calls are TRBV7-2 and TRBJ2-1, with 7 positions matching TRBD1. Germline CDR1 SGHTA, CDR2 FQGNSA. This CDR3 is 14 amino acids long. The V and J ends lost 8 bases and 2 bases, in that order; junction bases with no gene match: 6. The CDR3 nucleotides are TGTGCCAGCCTCCGGGACAGCACCTACAATGAGCAGTTCTTC. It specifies CASLRDSTYNEQFF.

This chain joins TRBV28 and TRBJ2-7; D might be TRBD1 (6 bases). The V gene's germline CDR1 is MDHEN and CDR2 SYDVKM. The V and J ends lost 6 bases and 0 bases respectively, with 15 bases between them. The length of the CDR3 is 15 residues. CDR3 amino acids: CASSKNQGYSYEQYV. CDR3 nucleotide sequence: TGTGCCAGCAGCAAGAACCAGGGGTACTCCTACGAGCAGTACGTC.

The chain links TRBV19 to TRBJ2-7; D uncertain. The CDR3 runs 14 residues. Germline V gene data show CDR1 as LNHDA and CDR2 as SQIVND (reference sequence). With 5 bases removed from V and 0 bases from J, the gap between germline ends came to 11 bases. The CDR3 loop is CASSRLWDSYEQYF. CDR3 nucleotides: TGTGCCAGTAGTCGGCTTTGGGACTCCTACGAGCAGTACTTC. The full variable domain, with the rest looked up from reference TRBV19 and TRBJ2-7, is DGGITQSPKYLFRKEGQNVTLSCEQNLNHDAMYWYRQDPGQGLRLIYYSQIVNDFQKGDIAEGYSVSREKKESFPLTVTSAQKNPTAFYLCASSRLWDSYEQYFGPGTRLTVT.

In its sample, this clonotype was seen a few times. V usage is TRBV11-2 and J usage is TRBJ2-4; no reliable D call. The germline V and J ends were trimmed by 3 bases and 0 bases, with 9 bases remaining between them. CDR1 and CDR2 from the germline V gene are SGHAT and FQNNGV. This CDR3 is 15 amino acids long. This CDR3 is CASSFNPEAKNIQYF. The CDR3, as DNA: TGTGCCAGCAGCTTTAACCCAGAAGCCAAAAACATTCAGTACTTC.

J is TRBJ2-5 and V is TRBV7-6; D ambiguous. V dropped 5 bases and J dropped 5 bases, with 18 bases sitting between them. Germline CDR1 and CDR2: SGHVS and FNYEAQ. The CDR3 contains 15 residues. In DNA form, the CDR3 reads TGTGCCAGCAGCCCCCTGGGCCCGCCGGCGGAGACCCAGTACTTC. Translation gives CASSPLGPPAETQYF.

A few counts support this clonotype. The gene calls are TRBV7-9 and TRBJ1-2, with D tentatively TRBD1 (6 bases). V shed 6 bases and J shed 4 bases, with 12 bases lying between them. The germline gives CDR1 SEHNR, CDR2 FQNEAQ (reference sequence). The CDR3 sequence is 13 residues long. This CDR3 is CASSSTGIYGYTF. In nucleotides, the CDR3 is TGTGCCAGCAGTTCAACAGGGATCTATGGCTACACCTTC. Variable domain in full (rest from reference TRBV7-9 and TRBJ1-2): DTGVSQNPRHKITKRGQNVTFRCDPISEHNRLYWYRQTLGQGPEFLTYFQNEAQLEKSRLLSDRFSAERPKGSFSTLEIQRTEQGDSAMYLCASSSTGIYGYTFGSGTRLTVV.

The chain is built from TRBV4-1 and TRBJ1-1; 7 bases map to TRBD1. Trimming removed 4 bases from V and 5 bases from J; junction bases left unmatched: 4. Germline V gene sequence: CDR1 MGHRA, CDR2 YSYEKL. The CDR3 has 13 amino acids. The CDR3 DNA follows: TGCGCCAGCAGCCGAACAGGGGAAACTGAAGCTTTCTTT. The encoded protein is CASSRTGETEAFF.

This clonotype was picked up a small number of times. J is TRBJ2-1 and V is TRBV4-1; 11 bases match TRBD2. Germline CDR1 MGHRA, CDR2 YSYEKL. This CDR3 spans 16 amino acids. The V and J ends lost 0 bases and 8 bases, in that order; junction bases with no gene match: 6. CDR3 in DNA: TGCGCCAGCAGCCAAGAAGTAGCGGGGGGGAGGGATGAGCAGTTCTTC. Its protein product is CASSQEVAGGRDEQFF.

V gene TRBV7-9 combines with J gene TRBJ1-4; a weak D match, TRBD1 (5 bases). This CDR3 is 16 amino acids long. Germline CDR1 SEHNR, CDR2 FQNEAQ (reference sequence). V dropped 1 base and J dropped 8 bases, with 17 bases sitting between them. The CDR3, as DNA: TGTGCCAGCAGCTTAGGTGGCGGCAGGGTCGGCGAAAAACTGTTTTTT. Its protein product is CASSLGGGRVGEKLFF.

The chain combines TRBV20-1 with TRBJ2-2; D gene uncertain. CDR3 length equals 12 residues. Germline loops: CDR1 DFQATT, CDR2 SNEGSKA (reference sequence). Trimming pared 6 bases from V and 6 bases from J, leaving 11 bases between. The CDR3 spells CSARMRPGELFF. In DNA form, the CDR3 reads TGCAGTGCGCGGATGAGGCCCGGGGAGCTGTTTTTT.

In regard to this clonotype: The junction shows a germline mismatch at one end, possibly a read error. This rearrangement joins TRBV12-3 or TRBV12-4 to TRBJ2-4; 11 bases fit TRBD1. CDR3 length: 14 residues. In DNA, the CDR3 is TGTGCCAGCAGTTTGGGACAGGGGGTTGACATTCCGTACTTC. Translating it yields CASSLGQGVDIPYF.

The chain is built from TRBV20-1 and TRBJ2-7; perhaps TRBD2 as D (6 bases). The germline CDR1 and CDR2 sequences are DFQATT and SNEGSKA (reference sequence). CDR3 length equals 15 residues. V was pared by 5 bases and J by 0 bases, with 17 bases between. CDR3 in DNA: TGCAGTGCTGCCCGTACCCGGGGGAGCTCCTACGAGCAGTACTTC. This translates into CSAARTRGSSYEQYF.

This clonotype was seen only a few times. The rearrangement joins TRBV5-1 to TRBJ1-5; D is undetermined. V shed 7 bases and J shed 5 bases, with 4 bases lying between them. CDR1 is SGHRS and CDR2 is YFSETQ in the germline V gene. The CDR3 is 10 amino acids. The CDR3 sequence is CASRYQPQHF. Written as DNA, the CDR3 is TGCGCCAGCCGATATCAGCCCCAGCATTTT.

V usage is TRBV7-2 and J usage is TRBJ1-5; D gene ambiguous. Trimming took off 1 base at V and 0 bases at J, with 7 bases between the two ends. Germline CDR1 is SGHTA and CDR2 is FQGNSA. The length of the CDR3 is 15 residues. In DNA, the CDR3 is TGTGCCAGCAGCTTAGTTCCTGATAGCAATCAGCCCCAGCATTTT. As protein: CASSLVPDSNQPQHF.

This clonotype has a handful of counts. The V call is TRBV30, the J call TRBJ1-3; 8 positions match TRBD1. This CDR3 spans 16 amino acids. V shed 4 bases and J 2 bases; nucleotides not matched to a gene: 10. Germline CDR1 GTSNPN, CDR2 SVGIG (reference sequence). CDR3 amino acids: CAWIGQGRPTGNTIYF. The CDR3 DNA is TGTGCCTGGATAGGACAGGGACGACCTACTGGAAACACCATATATTTT.

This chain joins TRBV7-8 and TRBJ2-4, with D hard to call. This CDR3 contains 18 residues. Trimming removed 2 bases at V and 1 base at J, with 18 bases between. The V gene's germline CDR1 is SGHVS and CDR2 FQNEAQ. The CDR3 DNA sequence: TGTGCCAGCAGCTTAACAAAAATCTGGGAAAGGGCCAAAAACATTCAGTACTTC. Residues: CASSLTKIWERAKNIQYF.

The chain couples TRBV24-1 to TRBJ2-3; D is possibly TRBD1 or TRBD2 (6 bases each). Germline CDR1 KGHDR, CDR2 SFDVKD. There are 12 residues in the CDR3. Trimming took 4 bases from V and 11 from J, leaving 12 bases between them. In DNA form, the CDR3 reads TGTGCCACCAGTGAACAGGGAGGTCTGCAGTATTTT. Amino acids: CATSEQGGLQYF.

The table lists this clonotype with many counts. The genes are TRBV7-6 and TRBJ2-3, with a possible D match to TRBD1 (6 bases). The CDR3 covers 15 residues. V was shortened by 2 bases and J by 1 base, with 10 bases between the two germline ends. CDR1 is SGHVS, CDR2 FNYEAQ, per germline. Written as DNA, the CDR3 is TGTGCCAGCAGCTTACCGGGACAAGGCACAGATACGCAGTATTTT. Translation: CASSLPGQGTDTQYF.

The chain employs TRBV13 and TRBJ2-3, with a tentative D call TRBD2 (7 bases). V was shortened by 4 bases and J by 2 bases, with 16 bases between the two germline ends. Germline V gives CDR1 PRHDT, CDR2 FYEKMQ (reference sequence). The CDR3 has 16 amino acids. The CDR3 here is CASSSVGGAITDTQYF. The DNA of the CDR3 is TGTGCCAGCAGCTCGGTGGGGGGGGCCATCACAGATACGCAGTATTTT.

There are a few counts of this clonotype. DNA for the CDR3: TGTGCCAGCAGTCCAGGGTCCGGGACAGGGAAGACCGGGGAGCTGTTTTTT. This encodes CASSPGSGTGKTGELFF. The chain carries TRBV7-3 and TRBJ2-2; 9 bases fit TRBD1. Germline V lookup: CDR1 SGHTA, CDR2 FQGTGA. V dropped 6 bases and J dropped 5; count of bases not matched to a gene: 13. The CDR3 length is 17 residues.